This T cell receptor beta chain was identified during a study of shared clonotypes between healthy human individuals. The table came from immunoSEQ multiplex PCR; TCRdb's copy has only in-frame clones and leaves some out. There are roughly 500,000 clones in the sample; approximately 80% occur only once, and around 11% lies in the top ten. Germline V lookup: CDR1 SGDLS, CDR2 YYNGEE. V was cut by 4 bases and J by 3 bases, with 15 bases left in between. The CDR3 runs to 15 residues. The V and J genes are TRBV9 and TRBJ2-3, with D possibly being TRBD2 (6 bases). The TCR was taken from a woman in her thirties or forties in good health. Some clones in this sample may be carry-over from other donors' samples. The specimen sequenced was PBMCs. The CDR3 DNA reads TGTGCCAGCAGCACGGGGACTCAGAGGACAGATACGCAGTATTTT. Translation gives CASSTGTQRTDTQYF.